These 3 T cell receptor beta chains originate from one sample sequenced in a study of T cell therapy after organ transplantation. Data came from immunoSEQ multiplex PCR; TCRdb stores just in-frame clones and leaves some out. Of roughly 2,400 clones in the sample, roughly 72% were seen once. Antigen specificity for these receptors is unknown. The time point is: 20-29 weeks after completion of therapy. Here the sequenced sample was CD8+ T cells from blood, taken after autologous CMV-specific T cell therapy. The receptors here all came from a human patient who had received a solid organ transplant and had CMV disease. The graft donor may have given rise to some T cells.

The gene calls are TRBV4-3 and TRBJ2-3; 9 bases are shared with TRBD2. Germline CDR1 LGHNA, CDR2 YSLEER. The CDR3 length is 15 residues. J was trimmed by 6 bases and V by 2 bases; bases with no gene match: 6. This chain's CDR3 is CASSQSRAGGDTQYF. Here the CDR3 DNA reads TGCGCCAGCAGCCAATCGCGGGCGGGAGGGGATACGCAGTATTTT.

This chain uses TRBV7-2 with TRBJ2-3, with TRBD2 identical over 9 bases. The CDR3 runs to 17 residues. With 6 bases clipped from V and 5 bases from J, the junction kept 15 bases outside the gene matches. Germline V lookup: CDR1 SGHTA, CDR2 FQGNSA. The CDR3: CASSSYGGRAPEDTQYF. The CDR3 DNA reads TGTGCCAGCAGTTCCTACGGCGGGAGGGCACCTGAAGATACGCAGTATTTT.

This clone was observed a handful of times. The J gene is TRBJ2-1, the V gene TRBV5-1; no reliable D call. CDR1 SGHRS and CDR2 YFSETQ come from the germline V gene. Trimming removed 5 bases at V and 0 bases at J, with 12 bases between. The CDR3 consists of 15 residues. The CDR3: CASRLRLFSYNEQFF. Here the CDR3 DNA reads TGCGCCAGCAGACTCAGGCTATTCTCCTACAATGAGCAGTTCTTC.